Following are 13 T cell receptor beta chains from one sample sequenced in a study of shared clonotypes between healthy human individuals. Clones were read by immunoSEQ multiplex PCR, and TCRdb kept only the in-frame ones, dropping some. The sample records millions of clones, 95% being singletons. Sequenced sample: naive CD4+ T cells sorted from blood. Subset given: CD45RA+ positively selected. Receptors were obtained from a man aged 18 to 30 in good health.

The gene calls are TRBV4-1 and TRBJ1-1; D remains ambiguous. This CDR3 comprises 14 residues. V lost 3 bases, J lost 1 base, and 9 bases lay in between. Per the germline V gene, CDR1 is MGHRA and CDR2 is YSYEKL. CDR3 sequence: CASSQSRENTEAFF. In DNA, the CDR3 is TGCGCCAGCAGCCAGTCGAGGGAGAACACTGAAGCTTTCTTT.

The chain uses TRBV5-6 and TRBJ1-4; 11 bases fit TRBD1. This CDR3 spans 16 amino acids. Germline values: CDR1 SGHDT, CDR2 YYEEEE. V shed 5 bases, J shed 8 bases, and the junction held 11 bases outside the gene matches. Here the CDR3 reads CASSSTRTGGLEKLFF. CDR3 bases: TGTGCCAGCAGTTCCACGAGGACAGGGGGCCTAGAAAAACTGTTTTTT.

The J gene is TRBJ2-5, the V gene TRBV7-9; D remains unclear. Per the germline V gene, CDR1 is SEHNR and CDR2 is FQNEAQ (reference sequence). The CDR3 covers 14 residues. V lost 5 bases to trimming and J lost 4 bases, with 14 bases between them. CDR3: CASSPVDPRETQYF. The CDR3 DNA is TGTGCCAGCAGCCCCGTGGACCCTAGAGAGACCCAGTACTTC.

This CDR3 is CASSPWTVSYEQYF. In DNA, the CDR3 is TGTGCCAGCAGTCCCTGGACGGTCTCCTACGAGCAGTACTTC. The rearrangement uses TRBV2 and TRBJ2-7; D call uncertain. There are 14 residues in the CDR3. V shed 5 bases and J shed 0 bases, with 11 bases lying between them. The germline CDR1 and CDR2 sequences are SNHLY and FYNNEI.

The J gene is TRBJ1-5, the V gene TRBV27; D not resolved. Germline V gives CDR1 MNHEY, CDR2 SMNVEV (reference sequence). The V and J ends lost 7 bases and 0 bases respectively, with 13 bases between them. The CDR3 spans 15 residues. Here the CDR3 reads CASKEGPYSNQPQHF. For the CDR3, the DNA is TGTGCCAGCAAAGAAGGCCCATATAGCAATCAGCCCCAGCATTTT.

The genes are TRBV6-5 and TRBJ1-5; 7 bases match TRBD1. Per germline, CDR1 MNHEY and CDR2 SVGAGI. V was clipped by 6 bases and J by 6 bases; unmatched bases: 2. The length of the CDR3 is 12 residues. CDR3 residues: CASRKGAQPQHF. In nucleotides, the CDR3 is TGTGCCAGCAGGAAGGGGGCTCAGCCCCAGCATTTT.

DNA of the CDR3: TGTGCCTGGGGGGCAAGGGTAAAGGGAGATACGCAGTATTTT. Translation gives CAWGARVKGDTQYF. The chain carries TRBV30 and TRBJ2-3, with a weak D call TRBD1 (5 bases). With 5 bases removed from V and 5 bases from J, the gap between germline ends came to 17 bases. CDR1 and CDR2 from the germline V gene are GTSNPN and SVGIG (reference sequence). The CDR3 spans 14 residues.

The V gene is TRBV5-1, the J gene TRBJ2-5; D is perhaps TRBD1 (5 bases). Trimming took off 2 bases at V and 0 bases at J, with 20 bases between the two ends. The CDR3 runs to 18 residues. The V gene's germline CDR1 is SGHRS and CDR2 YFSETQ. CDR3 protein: CASSFGALQTVYQETQYF. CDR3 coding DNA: TGCGCCAGCAGCTTTGGGGCTCTACAGACAGTTTACCAAGAGACCCAGTACTTC.

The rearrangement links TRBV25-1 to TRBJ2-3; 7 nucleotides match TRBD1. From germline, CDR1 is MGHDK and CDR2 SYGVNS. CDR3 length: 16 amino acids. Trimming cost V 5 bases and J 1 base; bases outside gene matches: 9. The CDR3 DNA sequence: TGTGCCAGCAGTCTGGGACAGCCCGGGCGCACAGATACGCAGTATTTT. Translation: CASSLGQPGRTDTQYF.

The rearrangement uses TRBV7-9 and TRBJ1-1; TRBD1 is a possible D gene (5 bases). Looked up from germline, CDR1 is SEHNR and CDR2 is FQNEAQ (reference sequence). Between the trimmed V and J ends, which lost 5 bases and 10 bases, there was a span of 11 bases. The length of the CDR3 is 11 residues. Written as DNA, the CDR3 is TGTGCCAGCAGCCCCATGGGGGGAGCTTTCTTT. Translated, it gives CASSPMGGAFF.

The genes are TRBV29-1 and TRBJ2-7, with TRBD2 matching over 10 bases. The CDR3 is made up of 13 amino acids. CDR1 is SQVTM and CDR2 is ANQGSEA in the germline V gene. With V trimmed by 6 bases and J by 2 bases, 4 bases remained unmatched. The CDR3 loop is CSVQRGGAYEQYF. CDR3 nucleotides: TGCAGCGTCCAGCGGGGGGGAGCCTACGAGCAGTACTTC.

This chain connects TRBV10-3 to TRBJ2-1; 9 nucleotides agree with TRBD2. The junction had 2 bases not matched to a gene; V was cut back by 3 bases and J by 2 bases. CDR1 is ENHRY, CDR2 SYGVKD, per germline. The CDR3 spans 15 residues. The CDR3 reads CAISDGGRAYNEQFF. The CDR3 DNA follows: TGTGCCATCAGTGACGGCGGGAGGGCCTACAATGAGCAGTTCTTC.

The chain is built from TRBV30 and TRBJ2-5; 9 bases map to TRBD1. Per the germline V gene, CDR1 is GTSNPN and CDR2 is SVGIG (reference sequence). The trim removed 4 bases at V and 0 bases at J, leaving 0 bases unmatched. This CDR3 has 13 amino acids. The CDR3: CAWNRGHQETQYF. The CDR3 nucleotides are TGTGCCTGGAACAGGGGGCACCAAGAGACCCAGTACTTC.